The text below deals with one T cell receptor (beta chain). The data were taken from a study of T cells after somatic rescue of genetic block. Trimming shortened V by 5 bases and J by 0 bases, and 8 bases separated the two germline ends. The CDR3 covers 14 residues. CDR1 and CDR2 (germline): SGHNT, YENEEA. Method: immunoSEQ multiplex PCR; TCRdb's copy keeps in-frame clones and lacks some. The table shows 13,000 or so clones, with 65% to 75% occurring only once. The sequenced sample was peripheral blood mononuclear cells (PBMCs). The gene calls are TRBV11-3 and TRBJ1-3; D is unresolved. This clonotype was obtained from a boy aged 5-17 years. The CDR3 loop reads CASSATNSGNTIYF. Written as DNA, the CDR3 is TGTGCCAGCAGCGCCACCAACTCTGGAAACACCATATATTTT.